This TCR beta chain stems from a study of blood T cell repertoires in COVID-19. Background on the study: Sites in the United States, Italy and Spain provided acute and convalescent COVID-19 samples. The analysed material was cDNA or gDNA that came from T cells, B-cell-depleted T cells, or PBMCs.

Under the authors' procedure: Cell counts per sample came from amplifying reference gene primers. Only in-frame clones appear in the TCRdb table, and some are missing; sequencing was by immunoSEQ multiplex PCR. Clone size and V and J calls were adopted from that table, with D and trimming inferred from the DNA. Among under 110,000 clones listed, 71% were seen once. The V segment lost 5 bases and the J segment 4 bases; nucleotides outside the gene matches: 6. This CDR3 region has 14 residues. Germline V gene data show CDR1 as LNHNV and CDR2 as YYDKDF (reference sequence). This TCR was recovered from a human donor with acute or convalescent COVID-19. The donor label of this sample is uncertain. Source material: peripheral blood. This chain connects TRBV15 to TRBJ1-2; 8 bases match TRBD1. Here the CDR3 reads CATSRDRLSYGYTF. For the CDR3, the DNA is TGTGCCACCAGCCGGGACAGGCTATCCTATGGCTACACCTTC.